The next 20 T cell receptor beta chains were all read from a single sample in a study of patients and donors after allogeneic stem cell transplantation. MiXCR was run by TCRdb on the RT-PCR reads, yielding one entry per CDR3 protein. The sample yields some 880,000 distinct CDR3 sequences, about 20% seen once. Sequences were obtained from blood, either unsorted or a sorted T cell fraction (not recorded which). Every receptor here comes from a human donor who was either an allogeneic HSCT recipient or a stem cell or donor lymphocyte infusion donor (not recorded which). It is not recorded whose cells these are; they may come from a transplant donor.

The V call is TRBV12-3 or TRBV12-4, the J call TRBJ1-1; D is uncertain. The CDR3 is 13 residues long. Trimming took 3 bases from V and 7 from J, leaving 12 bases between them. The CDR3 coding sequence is TGTGCCAGCAGTTTTCGCCCCGTGAATGAAGCTTTCTTT. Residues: CASSFRPVNEAFF.

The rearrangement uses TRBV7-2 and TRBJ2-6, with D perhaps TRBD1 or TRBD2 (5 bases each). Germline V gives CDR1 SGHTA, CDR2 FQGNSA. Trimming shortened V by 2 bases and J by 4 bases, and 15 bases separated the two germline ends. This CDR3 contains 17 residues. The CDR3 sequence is CASSLPQEGPGANVLTF. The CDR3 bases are TGTGCCAGCAGCTTACCCCAAGAGGGGCCCGGGGCCAACGTCCTGACTTTC.

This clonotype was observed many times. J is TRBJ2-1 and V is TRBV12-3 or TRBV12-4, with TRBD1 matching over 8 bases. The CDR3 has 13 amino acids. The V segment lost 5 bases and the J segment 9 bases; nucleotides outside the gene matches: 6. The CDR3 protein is CASSTQGAGEQFF. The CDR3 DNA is TGTGCCAGCAGTACCCAGGGGGCAGGTGAGCAGTTCTTC.

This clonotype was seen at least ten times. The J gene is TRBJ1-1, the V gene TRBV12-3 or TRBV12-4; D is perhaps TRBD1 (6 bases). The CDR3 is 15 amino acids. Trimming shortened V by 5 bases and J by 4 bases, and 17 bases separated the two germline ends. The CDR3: CASSLSGAGGTEAFF. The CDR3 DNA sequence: TGTGCCAGCAGTCTCTCAGGGGCGGGGGGCACTGAAGCTTTCTTT.

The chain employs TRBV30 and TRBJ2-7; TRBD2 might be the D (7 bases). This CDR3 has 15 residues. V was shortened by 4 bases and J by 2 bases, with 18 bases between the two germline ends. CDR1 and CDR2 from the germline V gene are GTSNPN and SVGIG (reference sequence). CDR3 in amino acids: CAWNIGGRATYEQYF. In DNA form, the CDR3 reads TGTGCCTGGAATATAGGGGGGAGGGCGACCTACGAGCAGTACTTC.

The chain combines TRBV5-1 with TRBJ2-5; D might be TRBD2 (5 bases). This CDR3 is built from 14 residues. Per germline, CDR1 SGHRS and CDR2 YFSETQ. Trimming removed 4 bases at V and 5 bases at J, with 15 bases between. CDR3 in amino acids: CASSEGSPGETQYF. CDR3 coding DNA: TGCGCCAGCAGCGAGGGTAGCCCGGGGGAGACCCAGTACTTC.

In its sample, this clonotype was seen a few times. CDR3 protein: CASSPRQGRGSYEQYF. CDR3 coding DNA: TGTGCCAGCAGCCCCCGACAGGGCAGGGGCTCCTACGAGCAGTACTTC. The rearrangement joins TRBV9 to TRBJ2-7, with 7 bases matching TRBD1. Germline values: CDR1 SGDLS, CDR2 YYNGEE. Germline trimming cut 4 bases from V and 0 bases from J; bases unmatched to any gene: 10. The CDR3 has 16 residues.

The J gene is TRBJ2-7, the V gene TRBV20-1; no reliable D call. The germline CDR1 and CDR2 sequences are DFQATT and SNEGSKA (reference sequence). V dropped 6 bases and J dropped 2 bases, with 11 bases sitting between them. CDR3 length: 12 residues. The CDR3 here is CSARTATYEQYF. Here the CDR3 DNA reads TGCAGTGCCCGGACGGCGACCTACGAGCAGTACTTC.

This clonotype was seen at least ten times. DNA for the CDR3: TGTGCCAGCAGCTTAACGAGCAGAGGCGAGCAGTACTTC. Its translation: CASSLTSRGEQYF. This sequence joins TRBV7-3 and TRBJ2-7, with D uncertain. The germline V gene has CDR1 SGHTA and CDR2 FQGTGA. CDR3 length: 13 amino acids. Trimming removed 0 bases at V and 6 bases at J, with 9 bases between.

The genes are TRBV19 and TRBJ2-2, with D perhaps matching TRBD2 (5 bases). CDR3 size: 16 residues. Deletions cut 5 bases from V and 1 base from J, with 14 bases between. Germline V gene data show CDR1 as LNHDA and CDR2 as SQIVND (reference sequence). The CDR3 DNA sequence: TGTGCCAGTAGTTCCCAGCGGAGGAGGAACACCGGGGAGCTGTTTTTT. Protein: CASSSQRRRNTGELFF.

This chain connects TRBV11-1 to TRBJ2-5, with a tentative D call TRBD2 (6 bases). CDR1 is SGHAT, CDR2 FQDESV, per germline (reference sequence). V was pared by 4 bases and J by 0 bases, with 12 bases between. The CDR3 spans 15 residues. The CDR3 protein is CASSWGLLYQETQYF. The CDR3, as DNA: TGTGCCAGCAGCTGGGGACTCCTGTACCAAGAGACCCAGTACTTC.

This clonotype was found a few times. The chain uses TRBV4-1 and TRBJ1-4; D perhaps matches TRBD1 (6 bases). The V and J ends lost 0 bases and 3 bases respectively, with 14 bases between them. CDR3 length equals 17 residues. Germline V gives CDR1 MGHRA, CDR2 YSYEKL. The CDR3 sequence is CASSQEGQGLANEKLFF. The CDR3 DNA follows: TGCGCCAGCAGCCAAGAAGGGCAGGGGTTAGCTAATGAAAAACTGTTTTTT.

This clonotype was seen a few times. The CDR3 protein is CASSQAATSAYEQYF. Written as DNA, the CDR3 is TGCGCCAGCAGCCAAGCTGCGACTAGCGCCTACGAGCAGTACTTC. This chain links TRBV4-1 with TRBJ2-7, with 8 bases lining up with TRBD2. The length of the CDR3 is 15 residues. From germline, CDR1 is MGHRA and CDR2 YSYEKL. The V segment lost 1 base and the J segment 2 bases; nucleotides outside the gene matches: 4.

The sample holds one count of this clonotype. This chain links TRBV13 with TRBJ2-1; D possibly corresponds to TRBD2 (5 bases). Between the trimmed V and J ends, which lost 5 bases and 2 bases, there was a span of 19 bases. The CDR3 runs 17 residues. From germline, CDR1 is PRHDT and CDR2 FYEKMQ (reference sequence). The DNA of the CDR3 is TGTGCCAGCAGCCTTTCCGTCGGGATGTCTGCCTACAATGAGCAGTTCTTC. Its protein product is CASSLSVGMSAYNEQFF.

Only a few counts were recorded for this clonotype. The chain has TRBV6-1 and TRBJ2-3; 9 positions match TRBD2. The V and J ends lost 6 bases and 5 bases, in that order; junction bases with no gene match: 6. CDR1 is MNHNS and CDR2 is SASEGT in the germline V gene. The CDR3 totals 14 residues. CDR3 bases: TGTGCCAGCAGGCGGACTAGCGACGTAGATACGCAGTATTTT. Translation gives CASRRTSDVDTQYF.

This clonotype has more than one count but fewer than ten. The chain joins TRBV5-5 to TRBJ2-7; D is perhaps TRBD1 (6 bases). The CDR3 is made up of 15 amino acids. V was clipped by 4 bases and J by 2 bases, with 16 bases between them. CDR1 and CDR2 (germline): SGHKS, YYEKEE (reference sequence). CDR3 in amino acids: CASSPGQTDTYEQYF. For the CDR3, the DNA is TGTGCCAGCAGCCCCGGACAGACTGATACCTACGAGCAGTACTTC.

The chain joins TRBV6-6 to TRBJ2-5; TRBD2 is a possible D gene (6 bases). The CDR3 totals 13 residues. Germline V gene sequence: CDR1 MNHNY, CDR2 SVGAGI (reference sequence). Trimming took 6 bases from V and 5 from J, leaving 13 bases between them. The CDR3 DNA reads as TGTGCCAGCAGGGGGGGAGGATTGGAGACCCAGTACTTC. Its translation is CASRGGGLETQYF.

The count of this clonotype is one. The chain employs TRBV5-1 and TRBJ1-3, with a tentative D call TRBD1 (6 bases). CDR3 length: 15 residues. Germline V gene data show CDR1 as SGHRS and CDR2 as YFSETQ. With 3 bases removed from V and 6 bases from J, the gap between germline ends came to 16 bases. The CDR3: CASSYSLGGENTIYF. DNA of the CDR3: TGCGCCAGCAGCTACTCTCTGGGGGGCGAAAACACCATATATTTT.

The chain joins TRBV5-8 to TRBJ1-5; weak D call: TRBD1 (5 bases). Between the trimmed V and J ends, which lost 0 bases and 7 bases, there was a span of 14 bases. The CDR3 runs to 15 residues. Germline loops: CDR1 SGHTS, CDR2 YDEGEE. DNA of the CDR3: TGTGCCAGCAGCTTGGCCTTACGGGACGGGCAGCCCCAGCATTTT. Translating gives CASSLALRDGQPQHF.

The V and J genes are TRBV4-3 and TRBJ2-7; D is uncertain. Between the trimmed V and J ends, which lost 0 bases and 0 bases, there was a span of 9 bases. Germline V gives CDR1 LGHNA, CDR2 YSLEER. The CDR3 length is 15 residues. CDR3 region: CASSQDGEFSYEQYF. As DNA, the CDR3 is TGCGCCAGCAGCCAAGATGGGGAATTCTCCTACGAGCAGTACTTC.